This TCR beta chain was found in a study of blood T cell repertoires in COVID-19. The ends were cut back, 5 bases at V and 7 bases at J, with 15 bases in the middle. Germline V lookup: CDR1 MNHEY, CDR2 SMNVEV (reference sequence). CDR3 length equals 13 residues. Assay used: immunoSEQ multiplex PCR; TCRdb lists only in-frame clones, some missing. This repertoire shows around 340,000 clones, 80% to 90% found once; its top ten account for around 4.5%. Sequenced: PBMCs or T cells enriched from blood (not recorded which). This receptor was identified in a woman aged 40 to 55 with acute COVID-19. This chain connects TRBV27 to TRBJ2-7; D not certain. The CDR3 loop reads CASSAAHALEQYF. The CDR3 DNA follows: TGTGCCAGCAGTGCGGCTCACGCTTTGGAGCAGTACTTC.